The 25 T cell receptor beta chains below all came from one sample that was sequenced in a study of blood T cell repertoires in COVID-19 (dated by TCRdb to the early 2020s). The library was produced with the immunoSEQ multiplex PCR assay. TCRdb provides this immuneACCESS table in a form limited to in-frame rearrangements. Some clones are lacking; in checked studies, under half of them reflect an unresolved V gene, and why the rest are absent is not known. The sample table records about 150,000 clones; 75% to 90% of these occur just once. The ten largest clones add up to roughly 2.2% of the sample. The sample comprised peripheral blood. The receptors stem from a man between 65 and 80 years old with acute or convalescent COVID-19.

V and J are TRBV9 and TRBJ1-4, with TRBD1 as a possible D gene (6 bases). Germline CDR1 is SGDLS and CDR2 is YYNGEE. The CDR3 is made up of 15 amino acids. V was cut by 4 bases and J by 0 bases, with 10 bases left in between. The CDR3 DNA sequence: TGTGCCAGCAGCCGTGGACAGACAACTAATGAAAAACTGTTTTTT. Translation gives CASSRGQTTNEKLFF.

V usage is TRBV7-8 and J usage is TRBJ2-1; D perhaps matches TRBD1 (6 bases). Trimming cost V 1 base and J 5 bases, with 18 bases left between them. Germline V lookup: CDR1 SGHVS, CDR2 FQNEAQ. This CDR3 is 17 amino acids long. The CDR3 DNA reads TGTGCCAGCAGCTTAGTTCGGGACACCGCCCTTAACAATGAGCAGTTCTTC. Translated: CASSLVRDTALNNEQFF.

The chain combines TRBV6-5 with TRBJ2-3, with 9 bases matching TRBD2. With V trimmed by 8 bases and J by 1 base, 4 bases remained unmatched. Germline V gene lookup returns CDR1 MNHEY and CDR2 SVGAGI. The CDR3 totals 14 residues. The CDR3 reads CASRTSAGTDTQYF. CDR3 sequence (DNA): TGTGCCAGCCGGACTAGCGCCGGCACAGATACGCAGTATTTT.

This clone was picked up a small number of times. The chain carries TRBV28 and TRBJ2-7; 10 bases map to TRBD1. Germline V gives CDR1 MDHEN, CDR2 SYDVKM. Trimming at V came to 6 bases and at J to 5 bases, leaving 10 bases not matched to a gene. CDR3 length: 15 residues. The chain's CDR3 is CASRGPGQGSDEQYF. For the CDR3, the DNA is TGTGCCAGCAGAGGTCCGGGACAGGGGTCCGACGAGCAGTACTTC.

V is TRBV5-1 and J is TRBJ1-6, with 7 bases matching TRBD1. Germline V gene data show CDR1 as SGHRS and CDR2 as YFSETQ. This CDR3 contains 14 residues. Unmatched junction bases numbered 3, after V lost 2 bases and J lost 7 bases. This chain's CDR3 is CASSFNRGNSPLHF. The DNA for the CDR3 is TGCGCCAGCAGCTTCAACAGGGGAAATTCACCCCTCCACTTT. Full variable domain (rest looked up from reference TRBV5-1 and TRBJ1-6): KAGVTQTPRYLIKTRGQQVTLSCSPISGHRSVSWYQQTPGQGLQFLFEYFSETQRNKGNFPGRFSGRQFSNSRSEMNVSTLELGDSALYLCASSFNRGNSPLHFGNGTRLTVT.

V is TRBV5-4 and J is TRBJ1-6; 8 nucleotides agree with TRBD1. Germline V gene lookup returns CDR1 SGHNT and CDR2 YYREEE (reference sequence). The CDR3 contains 14 residues. The V segment lost 4 bases and the J segment 7 bases; nucleotides outside the gene matches: 4. The CDR3 DNA follows: TGTGCCAGCAGCCCCCAGGGGGCCAATTCACCCCTCCACTTT. Protein product: CASSPQGANSPLHF.

This chain uses TRBV7-2 with TRBJ1-4; no clear D gene. There are 13 residues in the CDR3. Germline lookup yields CDR1 SGHTA and CDR2 FQGNSA. V gave up 3 bases and J gave up 10 bases, with 12 bases separating them. CDR3 amino acids: CASSFKEAGKLFF. DNA of the CDR3: TGTGCCAGCAGCTTTAAGGAGGCGGGAAAACTGTTTTTT. Complete variable domain (other parts from reference TRBV7-2 and TRBJ1-4): GAGVSQSPSNKVTEKGKDVELRCDPISGHTALYWYRQSLGQGLEFLIYFQGNSAPDKSGLPSDRFSAERTGGSVSTLTIQRTQQEDSAVYLCASSFKEAGKLFFGSGTQLSVL.

This chain connects TRBV12-3 or TRBV12-4 to TRBJ1-1; 7 bases line up with TRBD1. With V trimmed by 4 bases and J by 5 bases, 4 bases remained unmatched. This CDR3 comprises 13 residues. CDR3 residues: CASSSTGRTEAFF. Written as DNA, the CDR3 is TGTGCCAGCAGTTCGACAGGGCGAACTGAAGCTTTCTTT.

The chain joins TRBV5-1 to TRBJ2-7; TRBD2 matches 9 bases. V lost 1 base, J lost 3 bases, and 8 bases stayed unmatched. Germline values: CDR1 SGHRS, CDR2 YFSETQ. The CDR3 spans 16 residues. CDR3 coding DNA: TGCGCCAGCAGCTTGATTAGCGGGAGTCCCCACTACGAGCAGTACTTC. It is translated as CASSLISGSPHYEQYF.

The count of this clone is one. This chain uses TRBV4-2 with TRBJ1-2, with TRBD1 matching over 7 bases. V lost 1 base to trimming and J lost 7 bases; unmatched junction nucleotides: 15. CDR3 length: 17 residues. CDR1 and CDR2 (germline): LGHNA, YNFKEQ. For the CDR3, the DNA is TGTGCCAGCAGCCAAGTTGAGCTAGCACAGGGGCTAGGTGGCTACACCTTC. Its translation: CASSQVELAQGLGGYTF.

This chain's CDR3 is CASSEVARVLSRGANVLTF. CDR3 nucleotides: TGTGCCAGCAGTGAAGTAGCCAGGGTATTATCAAGAGGGGCCAACGTCCTGACTTTC. The chain couples TRBV6-1 to TRBJ2-6, with a weak D call TRBD1 (5 bases). There are 19 residues in the CDR3. Germline CDR1 is MNHNS and CDR2 is SASEGT. Between the trimmed V and J ends, which lost 1 base and 4 bases, there was a span of 20 bases.

The rearrangement links TRBV19 to TRBJ2-5, with 10 bases fitting TRBD1. V was clipped by 4 bases and J by 4 bases; unmatched bases: 6. This CDR3 has 15 amino acids. CDR1 and CDR2 (germline): LNHDA, SQIVND (reference sequence). CDR3 sequence reads: CASSTTRTGGETQYF. The CDR3 coding sequence is TGTGCCAGTAGTACAACCCGGACAGGGGGAGAGACCCAGTACTTC.

The CDR3 region is CAWGGWPGDTQYF. The DNA of the CDR3 is TGTGCCTGGGGGGGGTGGCCTGGGGATACGCAGTATTTT. V and J are TRBV30 and TRBJ2-3; possibly TRBD2 for D (6 bases). Germline V gene data show CDR1 as GTSNPN and CDR2 as SVGIG (reference sequence). The CDR3 runs 13 residues. V dropped 5 bases and J dropped 6 bases, with 15 bases sitting between them. Using reference TRBV30 and TRBJ2-3 for the parts outside the CDR3, the full variable domain is SQTIHQWPATLVQPVGSPLSLECTVEGTSNPNLYWYRQAAGRGLQLLFYSVGIGQISSEVPQNLSASRPQDRQFILSSKKLLLSDSGFYLCAWGGWPGDTQYFGPGTRLTVL.

The genes are TRBV6-1 and TRBJ1-6, with D perhaps matching TRBD1 (6 bases). The CDR3 sequence is 15 residues long. Germline loops: CDR1 MNHNS, CDR2 SASEGT. Trimming took off 1 base at V and 9 bases at J, with 13 bases between the two ends. The CDR3 nucleotides read TGTGCCAGCAGTGAAGGGTTCACAGGGAGTTCACCCCTCCACTTT. Translation gives CASSEGFTGSSPLHF.

The rearrangement uses TRBV5-1 and TRBJ1-1; D is possibly TRBD1 (6 bases). Germline CDR1 reads SGHRS; CDR2 reads YFSETQ. This CDR3 comprises 16 residues. Trimming took off 4 bases at V and 1 base at J, with 17 bases between the two ends. The CDR3 reads CASSPGWGQTNTEAFF. The CDR3, as DNA: TGCGCCAGCAGCCCAGGTTGGGGGCAGACGAACACTGAAGCTTTCTTT.

This sequence joins TRBV11-2 and TRBJ2-3, with TRBD1 matching 9 bases. V was clipped by 5 bases and J by 3 bases; unmatched bases: 9. The CDR3 runs to 16 residues. From germline, CDR1 is SGHAT and CDR2 FQNNGV. This chain's CDR3 is CASSISPGTGTDTQYF. The CDR3 DNA reads TGTGCCAGCAGCATTAGTCCCGGGACAGGGACAGATACGCAGTATTTT.

Worth noting for this clone: Other nucleotide sequences in the sample specify the same CDR3. The chain couples TRBV12-3 or TRBV12-4 to TRBJ2-7; 10 nucleotides align to TRBD1. V was clipped by 6 bases and J by 7 bases; unmatched bases: 6. The CDR3 runs 13 residues. CDR3 DNA sequence: TGTGCCAGCAGCCTAGACAGGGGGCGAGAGCAGTACTTC. This gives the protein CASSLDRGREQYF.

With respect to this clone: At one end, the junction sequence differs from germline, possibly due to a read error. The genes are TRBV20-1 and TRBJ1-5; 8 nucleotides line up with TRBD1. Looked up from germline, CDR1 is DFQATT and CDR2 is SNEGSKA (reference sequence). The CDR3 is 11 amino acids. As DNA, the CDR3 is TGCAGTGCTCTAACAGACAGGGGATGCGTCTTT. Its translation: CSALTDRGCVF.

The chain employs TRBV6-6 and TRBJ1-5, with 8 bases fitting TRBD1. V shed 6 bases, J shed 4 bases, and the junction held 5 bases outside the gene matches. The CDR3 covers 14 residues. In germline, CDR1 is MNHNY, CDR2 SVGAGI (reference sequence). CDR3 sequence: CASSWDRWNQPQHF. The CDR3, as DNA: TGTGCCAGCAGCTGGGACAGGTGGAATCAGCCCCAGCATTTT.

The V and J genes are TRBV4-2 and TRBJ1-1; D gene unclear. The CDR3 loop spans 13 amino acids. Germline values: CDR1 LGHNA, CDR2 YNFKEQ. Trimming pared 0 bases from V and 3 bases from J, leaving 5 bases between. The CDR3, as DNA: TGTGCCAGCAGCCAAGATTCGGACACTGAAGCTTTCTTT. Protein: CASSQDSDTEAFF.

The chain uses TRBV3-1 (or the pseudogene TRBV3-2) and TRBJ2-5, with 11 nucleotides matching TRBD2. Germline-derived CDR1 and CDR2 are LGHDT and YNNKEL (reference sequence). The CDR3 consists of 14 residues. The junction had 0 bases not matched to a gene; V was cut back by 4 bases and J by 2 bases. CDR3 amino acids: CASSLAGGQETQYF. DNA of the CDR3: TGTGCCAGCAGCCTAGCGGGGGGGCAAGAGACCCAGTACTTC.

The chain employs TRBV3-1 (or the pseudogene TRBV3-2) and TRBJ1-5, with D hard to call. The CDR3 contains 14 residues. The ends were cut back, 1 base at V and 2 bases at J, with 6 bases in the middle. Germline lookup yields CDR1 LGHDT and CDR2 YNNKEL (reference sequence). The CDR3 is CASSQGLGNQPQHF. The CDR3 DNA sequence: TGTGCCAGCAGCCAAGGTCTCGGCAATCAGCCCCAGCATTTT.

The chain is built from TRBV12-2 and TRBJ1-4; the table's D call TRBD1 went unverified against the DNA. TRBV12-2 is recorded as a pseudogene. This CDR3 is built from 18 residues. The CDR3 DNA is TGTGCAAGTCGCTTATGCTCCCGTGAGGGGGCAACTAATGAAAAACTGTTTTTT. Translating gives CASRLCSREGATNEKLFF.

V and J are TRBV19 and TRBJ1-1; D remains ambiguous. Germline V gives CDR1 LNHDA, CDR2 SQIVND (reference sequence). The CDR3 has 13 residues. Deletions cut 1 base from V and 3 bases from J, with 6 bases between. The CDR3 region has the DNA TGTGCCAGTAGTATAGGCGGCGACACTGAAGCTTTCTTT. It codes for CASSIGGDTEAFF.

This clone was recorded once. The chain carries TRBV5-1 and TRBJ2-5; D is perhaps TRBD1 (5 bases). The V and J ends lost 0 bases and 5 bases respectively, with 8 bases between them. CDR1 SGHRS and CDR2 YFSETQ come from the germline V gene. The CDR3 runs 13 residues. CDR3 loop: CASSLGAGETQYF. The DNA of the CDR3 is TGCGCCAGCAGCTTGGGGGCAGGGGAGACCCAGTACTTC.